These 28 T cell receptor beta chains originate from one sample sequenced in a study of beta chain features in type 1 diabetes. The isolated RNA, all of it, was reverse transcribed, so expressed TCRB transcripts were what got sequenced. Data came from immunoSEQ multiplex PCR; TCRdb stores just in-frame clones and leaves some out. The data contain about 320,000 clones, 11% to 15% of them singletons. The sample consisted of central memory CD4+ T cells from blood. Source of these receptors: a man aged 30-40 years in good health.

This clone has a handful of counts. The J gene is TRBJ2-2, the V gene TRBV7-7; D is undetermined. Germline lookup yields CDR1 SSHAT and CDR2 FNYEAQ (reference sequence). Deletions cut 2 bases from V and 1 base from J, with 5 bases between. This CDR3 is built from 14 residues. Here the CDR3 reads CASSLSGNTGELFF. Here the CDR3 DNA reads TGTGCCAGCAGCTTATCCGGGAACACCGGGGAGCTGTTTTTT.

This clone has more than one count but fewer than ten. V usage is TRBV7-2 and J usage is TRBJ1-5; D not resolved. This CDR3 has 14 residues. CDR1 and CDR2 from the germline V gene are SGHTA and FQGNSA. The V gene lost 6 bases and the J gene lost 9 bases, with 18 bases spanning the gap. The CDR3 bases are TGTGCCAGCAGTCCCACAGTCACCCTTGGGCCCCAGCATTTT. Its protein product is CASSPTVTLGPQHF.

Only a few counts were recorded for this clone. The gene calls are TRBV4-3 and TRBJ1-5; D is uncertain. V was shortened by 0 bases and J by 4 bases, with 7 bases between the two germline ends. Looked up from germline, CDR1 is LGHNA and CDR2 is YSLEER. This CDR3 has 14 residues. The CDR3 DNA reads TGCGCCAGCAGCCAAGATCGAGGGAATCAGCCCCAGCATTTT. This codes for CASSQDRGNQPQHF.

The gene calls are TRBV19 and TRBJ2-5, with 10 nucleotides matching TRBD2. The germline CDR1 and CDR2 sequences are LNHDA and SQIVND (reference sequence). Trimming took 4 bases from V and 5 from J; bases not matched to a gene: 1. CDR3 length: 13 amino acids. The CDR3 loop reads CASSSSGGETQYF. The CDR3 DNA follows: TGTGCCAGTAGTAGTAGCGGGGGGGAGACCCAGTACTTC.

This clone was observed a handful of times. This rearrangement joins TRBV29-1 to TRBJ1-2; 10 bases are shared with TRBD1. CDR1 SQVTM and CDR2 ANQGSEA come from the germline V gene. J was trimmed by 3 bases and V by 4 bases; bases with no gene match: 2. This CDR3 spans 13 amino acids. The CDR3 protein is CSVGDRGYYGYTF. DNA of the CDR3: TGCAGCGTTGGGGACAGGGGCTACTATGGCTACACCTTC. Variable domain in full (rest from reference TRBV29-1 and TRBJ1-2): SAVISQKPSRDICQRGTSLTIQCQVDSQVTMMFWYRQQPGQSLTLIATANQGSEATYESGFVIDKFPISRPNLTFSTLTVSNMSPEDSSIYLCSVGDRGYYGYTFGSGTRLTVV.

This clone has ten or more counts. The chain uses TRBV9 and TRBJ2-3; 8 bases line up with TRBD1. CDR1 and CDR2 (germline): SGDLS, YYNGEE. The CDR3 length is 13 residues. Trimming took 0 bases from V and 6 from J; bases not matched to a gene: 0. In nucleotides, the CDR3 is TGTGCCAGCAGCGTAGGGACAGGGGATACGCAGTATTTT. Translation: CASSVGTGDTQYF.

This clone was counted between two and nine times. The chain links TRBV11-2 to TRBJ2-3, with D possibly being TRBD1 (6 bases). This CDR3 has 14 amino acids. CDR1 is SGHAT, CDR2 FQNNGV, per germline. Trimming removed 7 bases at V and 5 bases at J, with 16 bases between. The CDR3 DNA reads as TGTGCCAGCACCATCCAGGGGCAGGGAGATACGCAGTATTTT. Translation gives CASTIQGQGDTQYF.

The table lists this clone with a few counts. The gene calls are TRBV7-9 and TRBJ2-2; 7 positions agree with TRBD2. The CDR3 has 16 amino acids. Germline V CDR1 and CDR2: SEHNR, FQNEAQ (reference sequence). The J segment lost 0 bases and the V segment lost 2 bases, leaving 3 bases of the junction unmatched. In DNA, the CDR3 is TGTGCCAGCAGCTTATCGAGCGGGGCGAACACCGGGGAGCTGTTTTTT. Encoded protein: CASSLSSGANTGELFF. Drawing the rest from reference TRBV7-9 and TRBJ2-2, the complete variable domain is DTGVSQNPRHKITKRGQNVTFRCDPISEHNRLYWYRQTLGQGPEFLTYFQNEAQLEKSRLLSDRFSAERPKGSFSTLEIQRTEQGDSAMYLCASSLSSGANTGELFFGEGSRLTVL.

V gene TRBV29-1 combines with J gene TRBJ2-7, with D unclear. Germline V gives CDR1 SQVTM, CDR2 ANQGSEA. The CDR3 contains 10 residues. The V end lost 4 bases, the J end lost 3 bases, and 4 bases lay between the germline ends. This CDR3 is CSVADYEQYF. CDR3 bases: TGCAGCGTTGCGGACTACGAGCAGTACTTC.

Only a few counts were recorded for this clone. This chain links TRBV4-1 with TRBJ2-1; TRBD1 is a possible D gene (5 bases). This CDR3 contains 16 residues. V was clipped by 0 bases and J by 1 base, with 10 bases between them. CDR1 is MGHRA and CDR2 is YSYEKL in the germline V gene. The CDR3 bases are TGCGCCAGCAGCCAAGATAGGCAGGGATCCTACAATGAGCAGTTCTTC. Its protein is CASSQDRQGSYNEQFF.

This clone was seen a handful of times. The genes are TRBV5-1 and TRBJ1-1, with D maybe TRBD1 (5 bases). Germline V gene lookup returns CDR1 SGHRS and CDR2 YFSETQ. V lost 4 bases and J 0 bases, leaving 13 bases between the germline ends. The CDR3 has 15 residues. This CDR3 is CASSKRDGMNTEAFF. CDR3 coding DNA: TGCGCCAGCAGCAAAAGGGACGGAATGAACACTGAAGCTTTCTTT. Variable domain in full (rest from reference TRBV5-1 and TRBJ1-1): KAGVTQTPRYLIKTRGQQVTLSCSPISGHRSVSWYQQTPGQGLQFLFEYFSETQRNKGNFPGRFSGRQFSNSRSEMNVSTLELGDSALYLCASSKRDGMNTEAFFGQGTRLTVV.

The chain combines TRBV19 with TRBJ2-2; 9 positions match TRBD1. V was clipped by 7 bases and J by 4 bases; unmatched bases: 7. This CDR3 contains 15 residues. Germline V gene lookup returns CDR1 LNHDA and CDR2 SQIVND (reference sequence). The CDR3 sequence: CASMPGTGLTGELFF. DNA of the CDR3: TGTGCCAGTATGCCCGGGACAGGGCTCACCGGGGAGCTGTTTTTT.

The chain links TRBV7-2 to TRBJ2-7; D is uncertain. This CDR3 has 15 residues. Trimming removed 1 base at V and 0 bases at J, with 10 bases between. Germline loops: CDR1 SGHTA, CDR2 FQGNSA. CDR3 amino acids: CASSLVIGTSYEQYF. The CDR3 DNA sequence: TGTGCCAGCAGCTTAGTAATCGGCACCTCCTACGAGCAGTACTTC.

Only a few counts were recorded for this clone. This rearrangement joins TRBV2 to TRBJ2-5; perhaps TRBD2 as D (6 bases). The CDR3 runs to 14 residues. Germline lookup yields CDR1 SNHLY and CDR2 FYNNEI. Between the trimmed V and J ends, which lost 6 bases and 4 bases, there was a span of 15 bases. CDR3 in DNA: TGTGCCAGCAGCTTAGGAGGGGCGCGAGAGACCCAGTACTTC. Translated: CASSLGGARETQYF.

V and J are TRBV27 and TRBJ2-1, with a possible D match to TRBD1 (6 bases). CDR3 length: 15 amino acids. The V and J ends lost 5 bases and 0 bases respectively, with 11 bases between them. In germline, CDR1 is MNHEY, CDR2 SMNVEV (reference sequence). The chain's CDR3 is CASSPRQVSYNEQFF. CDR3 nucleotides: TGTGCCAGCAGTCCTCGACAGGTCTCCTACAATGAGCAGTTCTTC.

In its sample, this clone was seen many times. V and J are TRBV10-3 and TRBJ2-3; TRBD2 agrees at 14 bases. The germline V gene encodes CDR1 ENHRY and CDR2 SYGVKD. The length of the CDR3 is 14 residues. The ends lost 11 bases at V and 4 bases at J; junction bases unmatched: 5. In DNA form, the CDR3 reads TGTGCCTCGGGACTAGCGGGAGAACCAGATACGCAGTATTTT. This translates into CASGLAGEPDTQYF.

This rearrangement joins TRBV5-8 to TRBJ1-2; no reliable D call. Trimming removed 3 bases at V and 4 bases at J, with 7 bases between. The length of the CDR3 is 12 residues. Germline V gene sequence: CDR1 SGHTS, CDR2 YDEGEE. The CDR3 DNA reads TGTGCCAGCAGCTACGGGGTCTATGGCTACACCTTC. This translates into CASSYGVYGYTF.

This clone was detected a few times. The CDR3 loop is CSGNMGTEAFF. CDR3 nucleotide sequence: TGCAGCGGAAACATGGGCACTGAAGCTTTCTTT. The chain uses TRBV29-1 and TRBJ1-1; D remains unclear. The CDR3 has 11 residues. The germline V gene has CDR1 SQVTM and CDR2 ANQGSEA. Trimming stripped 7 bases from V and 4 bases from J, with 10 bases between.

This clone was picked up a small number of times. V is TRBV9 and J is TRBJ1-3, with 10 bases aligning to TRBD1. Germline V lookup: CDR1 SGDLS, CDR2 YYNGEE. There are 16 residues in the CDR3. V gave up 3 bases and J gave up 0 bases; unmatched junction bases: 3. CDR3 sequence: CASSDRDRGSGNTIYF. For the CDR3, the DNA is TGTGCCAGCAGCGACCGGGACAGGGGCTCTGGAAACACCATATATTTT.

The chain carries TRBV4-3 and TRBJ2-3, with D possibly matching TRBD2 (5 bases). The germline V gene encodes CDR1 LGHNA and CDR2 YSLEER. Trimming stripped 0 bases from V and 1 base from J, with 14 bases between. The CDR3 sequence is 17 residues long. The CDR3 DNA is TGCGCCAGCAGCCAAGAGTGGAGTGCGGGCGGCACAGATACGCAGTATTTT. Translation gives CASSQEWSAGGTDTQYF.

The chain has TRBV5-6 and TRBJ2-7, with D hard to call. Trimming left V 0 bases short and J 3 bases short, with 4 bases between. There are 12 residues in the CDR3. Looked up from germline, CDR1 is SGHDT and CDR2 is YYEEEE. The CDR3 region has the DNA TGTGCCAGCAGCTTGGTTCACTACGAGCAGTACTTC. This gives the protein CASSLVHYEQYF.

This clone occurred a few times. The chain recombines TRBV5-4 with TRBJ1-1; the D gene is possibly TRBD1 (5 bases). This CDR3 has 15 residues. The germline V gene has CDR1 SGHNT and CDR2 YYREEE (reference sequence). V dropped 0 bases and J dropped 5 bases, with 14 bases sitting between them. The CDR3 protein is CASSLASGRGTEAFF. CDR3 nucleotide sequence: TGTGCCAGCAGCTTGGCCTCAGGGCGGGGGACTGAAGCTTTCTTT.

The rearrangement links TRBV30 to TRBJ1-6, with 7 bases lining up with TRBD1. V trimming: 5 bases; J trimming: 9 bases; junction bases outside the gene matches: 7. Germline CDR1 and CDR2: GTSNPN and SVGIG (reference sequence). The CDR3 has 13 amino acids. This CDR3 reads CAWSTGDGSPLHF. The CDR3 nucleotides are TGTGCCTGGTCAACAGGGGACGGTTCACCCCTCCACTTT.

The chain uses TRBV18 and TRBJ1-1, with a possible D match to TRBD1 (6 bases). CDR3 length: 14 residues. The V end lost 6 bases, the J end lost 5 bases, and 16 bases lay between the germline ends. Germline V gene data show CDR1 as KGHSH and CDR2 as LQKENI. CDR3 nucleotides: TGTGCCAGCTCCCCCGGCAGGGGTGGGACTGAAGCTTTCTTT. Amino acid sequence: CASSPGRGGTEAFF.

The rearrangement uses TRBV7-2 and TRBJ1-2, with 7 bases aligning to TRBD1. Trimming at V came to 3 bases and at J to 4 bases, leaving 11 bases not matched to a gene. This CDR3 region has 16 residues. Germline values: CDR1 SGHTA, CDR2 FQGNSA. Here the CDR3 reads CASSLRIRAGGYGYTF. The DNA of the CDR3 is TGTGCCAGCAGCTTGAGAATTCGCGCAGGGGGCTATGGCTACACCTTC.

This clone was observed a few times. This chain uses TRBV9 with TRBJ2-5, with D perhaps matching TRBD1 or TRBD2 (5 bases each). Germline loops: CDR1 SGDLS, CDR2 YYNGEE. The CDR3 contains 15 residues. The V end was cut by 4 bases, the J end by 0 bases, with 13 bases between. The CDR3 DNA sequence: TGTGCCAGCAGCTTCTCGGGGCAAAACCAAGAGACCCAGTACTTC. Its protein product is CASSFSGQNQETQYF.

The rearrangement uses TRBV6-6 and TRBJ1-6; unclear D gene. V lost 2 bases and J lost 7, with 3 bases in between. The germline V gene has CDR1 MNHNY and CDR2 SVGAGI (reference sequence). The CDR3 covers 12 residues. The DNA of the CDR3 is TGTGCCAGCAGTTACGGAAATTCACCCCTCCACTTT. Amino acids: CASSYGNSPLHF.

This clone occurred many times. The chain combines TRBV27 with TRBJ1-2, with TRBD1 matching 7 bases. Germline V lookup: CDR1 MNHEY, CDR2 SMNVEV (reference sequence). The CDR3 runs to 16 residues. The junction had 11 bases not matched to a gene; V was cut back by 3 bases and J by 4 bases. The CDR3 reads CASSFLTTGTLYGYTF. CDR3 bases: TGTGCCAGCAGTTTCTTAACGACAGGGACCCTCTATGGCTACACCTTC.